This TCR beta chain was sequenced for a study of blood T cell repertoires in COVID-19. Study-level information: PBMCs, B-cell-depleted T cells, or T cells provided the cDNA or gDNA that made up the material.

The method was immunoSEQ multiplex PCR; TCRdb's version includes in-frame clones alone and lacks a portion of them. The sample holds 250,000 to 350,000 clones, 80% to 90% seen once. Those who participated ranged in age from roughly 18 to 90 years and resided in about two dozen US areas. Participant-reported clinical history was the basis for cohort assignment. Recovered status in Cohort 3 required two negative PCRs, clearance, or symptom resolution. Trimming shortened V by 2 bases and J by 1 base, and 6 bases separated the two germline ends. This CDR3 contains 13 residues. In germline, CDR1 is SEHNR, CDR2 FQNEAQ (reference sequence).

Sequenced: PBMCs or T cells enriched from blood (not recorded which). This clonotype was sampled from a woman aged 25-40 years who had recovered from COVID-19. The chain is built from TRBV7-9 and TRBJ2-7, with no clear D. CDR3 coding DNA: TGTGCCAGCAGCTTATCTCGGTCCTACGAGCAGTACTTC. It translates to CASSLSRSYEQYF.